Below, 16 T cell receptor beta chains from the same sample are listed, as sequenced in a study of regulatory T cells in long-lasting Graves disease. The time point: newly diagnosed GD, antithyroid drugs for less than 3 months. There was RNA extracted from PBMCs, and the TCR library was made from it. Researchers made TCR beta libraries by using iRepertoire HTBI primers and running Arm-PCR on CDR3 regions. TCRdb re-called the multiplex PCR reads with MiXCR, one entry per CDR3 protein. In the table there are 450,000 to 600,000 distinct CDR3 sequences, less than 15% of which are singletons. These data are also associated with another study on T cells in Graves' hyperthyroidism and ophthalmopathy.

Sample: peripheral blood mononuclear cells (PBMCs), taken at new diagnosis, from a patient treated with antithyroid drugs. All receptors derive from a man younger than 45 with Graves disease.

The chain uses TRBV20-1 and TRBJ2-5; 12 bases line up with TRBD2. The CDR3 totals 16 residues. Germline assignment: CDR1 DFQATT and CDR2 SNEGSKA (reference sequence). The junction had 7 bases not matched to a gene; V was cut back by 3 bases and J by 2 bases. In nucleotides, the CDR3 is TGCAGTGCTAGTAAGACTAGCGGGAGTTCGCAAGAGACCCAGTACTTC. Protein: CSASKTSGSSQETQYF.

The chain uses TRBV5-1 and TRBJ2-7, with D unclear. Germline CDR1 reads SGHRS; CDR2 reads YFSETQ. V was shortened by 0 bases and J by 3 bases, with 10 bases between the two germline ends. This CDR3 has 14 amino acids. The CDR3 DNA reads TGCGCCAGCAGCTTGGGACGTCTCAACTACGAGCAGTACTTC. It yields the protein CASSLGRLNYEQYF. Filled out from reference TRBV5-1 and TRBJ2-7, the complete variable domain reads KAGVTQTPRYLIKTRGQQVTLSCSPISGHRSVSWYQQTPGQGLQFLFEYFSETQRNKGNFPGRFSGRQFSNSRSEMNVSTLELGDSALYLCASSLGRLNYEQYFGPGTRLTVT.

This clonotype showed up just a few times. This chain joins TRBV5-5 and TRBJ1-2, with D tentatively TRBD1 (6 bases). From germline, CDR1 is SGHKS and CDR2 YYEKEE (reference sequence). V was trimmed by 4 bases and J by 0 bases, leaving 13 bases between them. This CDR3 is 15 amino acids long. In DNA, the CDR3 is TGTGCCAGCAGCCTAGGACAGACTTCTAACTATGGCTACACCTTC. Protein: CASSLGQTSNYGYTF. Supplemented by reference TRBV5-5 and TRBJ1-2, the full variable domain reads DAGVTQSPTHLIKTRGQQVTLRCSPISGHKSVSWYQQVLGQGPQFIFQYYEKEERGRGNFPDRFSARQFPNYSSELNVNALLLGDSALYLCASSLGQTSNYGYTFGSGTRLTVV.

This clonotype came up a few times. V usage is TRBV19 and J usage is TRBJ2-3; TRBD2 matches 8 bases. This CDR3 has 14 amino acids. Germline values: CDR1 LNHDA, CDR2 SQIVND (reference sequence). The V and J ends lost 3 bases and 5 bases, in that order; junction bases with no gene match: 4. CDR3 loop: CASSIGTRGDTQYF. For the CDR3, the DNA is TGTGCCAGTAGTATCGGGACTAGGGGAGATACGCAGTATTTT.

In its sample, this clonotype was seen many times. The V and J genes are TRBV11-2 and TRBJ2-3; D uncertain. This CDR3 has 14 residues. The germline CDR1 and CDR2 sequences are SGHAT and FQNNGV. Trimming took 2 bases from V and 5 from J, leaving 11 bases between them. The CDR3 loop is CASSLPPEVDTQYF. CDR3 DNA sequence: TGTGCCAGCAGCTTACCCCCAGAAGTAGATACGCAGTATTTT.

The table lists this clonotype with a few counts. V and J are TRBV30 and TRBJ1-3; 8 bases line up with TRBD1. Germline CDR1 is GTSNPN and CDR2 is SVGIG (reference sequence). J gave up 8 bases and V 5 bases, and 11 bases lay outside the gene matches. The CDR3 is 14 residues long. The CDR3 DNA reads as TGTGCCTGGCAGGGACAGGCAGAGGGGTACACCATATATTTT. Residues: CAWQGQAEGYTIYF. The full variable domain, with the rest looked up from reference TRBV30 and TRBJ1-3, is SQTIHQWPATLVQPVGSPLSLECTVEGTSNPNLYWYRQAAGRGLQLLFYSVGIGQISSEVPQNLSASRPQDRQFILSSKKLLLSDSGFYLCAWQGQAEGYTIYFGEGSWLTVV.

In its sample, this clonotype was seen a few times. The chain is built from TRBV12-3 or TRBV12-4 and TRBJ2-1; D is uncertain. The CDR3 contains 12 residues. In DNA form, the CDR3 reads TGTGCATGTGGGCGGCTGTCCAATGAGCAGTTCTTC. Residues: CACGRLSNEQFF.

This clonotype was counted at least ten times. CDR3 region: CSVEKRGSEQYF. CDR3 sequence (DNA): TGCAGCGTTGAGAAGAGGGGATCCGAGCAGTACTTC. The chain joins TRBV29-1 to TRBJ2-7; D might be TRBD1 or TRBD2, each matching 5 bases. Germline assignment: CDR1 SQVTM and CDR2 ANQGSEA. V dropped 3 bases and J dropped 6 bases, with 12 bases sitting between them. The CDR3 runs to 12 residues.

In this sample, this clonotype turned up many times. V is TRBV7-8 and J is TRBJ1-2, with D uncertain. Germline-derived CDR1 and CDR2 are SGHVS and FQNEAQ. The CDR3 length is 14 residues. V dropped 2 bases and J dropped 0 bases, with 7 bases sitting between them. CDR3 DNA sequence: TGTGCCAGCAGCTTATTAGTGACTAACTATGGCTACACCTTC. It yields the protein CASSLLVTNYGYTF.

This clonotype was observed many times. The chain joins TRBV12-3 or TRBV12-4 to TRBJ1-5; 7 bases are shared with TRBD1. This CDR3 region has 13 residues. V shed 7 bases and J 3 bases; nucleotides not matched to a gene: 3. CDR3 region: CASTDRVNQPQHF. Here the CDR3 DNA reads TGTGCCAGCACCGACAGGGTCAATCAGCCCCAGCATTTT.

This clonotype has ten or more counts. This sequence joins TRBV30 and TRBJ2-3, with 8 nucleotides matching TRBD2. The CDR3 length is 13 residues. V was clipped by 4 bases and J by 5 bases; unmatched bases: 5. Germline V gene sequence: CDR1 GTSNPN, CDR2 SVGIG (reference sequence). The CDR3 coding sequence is TGTGCCTGGACCTGGCTAGCGGGAGATACGCAGTATTTT. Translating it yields CAWTWLAGDTQYF. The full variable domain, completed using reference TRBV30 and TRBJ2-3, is SQTIHQWPATLVQPVGSPLSLECTVEGTSNPNLYWYRQAAGRGLQLLFYSVGIGQISSEVPQNLSASRPQDRQFILSSKKLLLSDSGFYLCAWTWLAGDTQYFGPGTRLTVL.

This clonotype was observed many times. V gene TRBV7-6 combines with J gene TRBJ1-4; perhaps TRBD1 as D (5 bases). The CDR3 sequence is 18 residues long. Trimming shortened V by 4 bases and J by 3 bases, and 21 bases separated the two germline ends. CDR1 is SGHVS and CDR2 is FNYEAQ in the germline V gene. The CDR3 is CASSSLGFEGRANEKLFF. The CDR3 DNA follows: TGTGCCAGCAGCTCCCTAGGTTTTGAGGGGCGCGCTAATGAAAAACTGTTTTTT.

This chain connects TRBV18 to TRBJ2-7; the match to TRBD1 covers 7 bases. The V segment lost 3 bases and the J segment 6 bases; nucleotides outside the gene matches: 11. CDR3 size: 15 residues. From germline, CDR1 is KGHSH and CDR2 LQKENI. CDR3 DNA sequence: TGTGCCAGCTCACCTCTCCAAGGGGGCGGCAGCGAGCAGTACTTC. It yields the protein CASSPLQGGGSEQYF.

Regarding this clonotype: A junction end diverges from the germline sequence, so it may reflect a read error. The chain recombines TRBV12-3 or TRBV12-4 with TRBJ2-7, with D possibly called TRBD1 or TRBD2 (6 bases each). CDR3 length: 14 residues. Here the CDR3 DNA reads TGTGTCAGCAGTTTCTTAGGGGGACTCTACGAGCAGTACTTC. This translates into CVSSFLGGLYEQYF.

The CDR3 reads CASSLWLGGNTEAFF. The CDR3 DNA reads TGTGCCAGCAGCTTATGGTTGGGGGGGAACACTGAAGCTTTCTTT. The rearrangement links TRBV11-2 to TRBJ1-1, with a possible D match to TRBD1 (5 bases). With 2 bases removed from V and 1 base from J, the gap between germline ends came to 11 bases. Germline values: CDR1 SGHAT, CDR2 FQNNGV. This CDR3 has 15 amino acids. The variable domain in full, with the rest retrieved from reference TRBV11-2 and TRBJ1-1, is EAGVAQSPRYKIIEKRQSVAFWCNPISGHATLYWYQQILGQGPKLLIQFQNNGVVDDSQLPKDRFSAERLKGVDSTLKIQPAKLEDSAVYLCASSLWLGGNTEAFFGQGTRLTVV.

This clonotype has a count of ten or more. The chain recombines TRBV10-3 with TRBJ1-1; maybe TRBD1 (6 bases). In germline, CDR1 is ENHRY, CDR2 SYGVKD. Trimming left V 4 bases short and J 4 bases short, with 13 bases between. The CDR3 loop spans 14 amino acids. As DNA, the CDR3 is TGTGCCATCAGTGGTCCTACAGGGTCCACTGAAGCTTTCTTT. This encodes CAISGPTGSTEAFF.